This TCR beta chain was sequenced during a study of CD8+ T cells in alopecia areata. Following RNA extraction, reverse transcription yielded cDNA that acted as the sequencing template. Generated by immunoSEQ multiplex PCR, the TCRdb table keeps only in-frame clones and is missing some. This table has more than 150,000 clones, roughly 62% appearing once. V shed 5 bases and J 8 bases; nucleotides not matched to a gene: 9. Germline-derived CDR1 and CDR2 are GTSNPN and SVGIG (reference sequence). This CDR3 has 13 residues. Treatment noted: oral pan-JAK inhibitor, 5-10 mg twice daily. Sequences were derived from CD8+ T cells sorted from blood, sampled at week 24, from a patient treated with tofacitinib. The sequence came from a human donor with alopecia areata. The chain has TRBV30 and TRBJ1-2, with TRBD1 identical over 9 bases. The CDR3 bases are TGTGCCTGGGATCCGGGACAGGGAGGCGGCTACACCTTC. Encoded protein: CAWDPGQGGGYTF.